This T cell receptor beta chain originates from a study of glioma-infiltrating T cells. The CDR3 is 13 residues long. Germline lookup yields CDR1 KGHSH and CDR2 LQKENI. The iRepertoire nested amplicon-rescue multiplex PCR amplified TCR alpha and beta CDR3s from RNA. TCRdb reprocessed the multiplex PCR reads with MiXCR, giving one entry per CDR3 protein. The sample consists of about 130,000 distinct CDR3 sequences, about 25% of them appearing once. A word on this clonotype: An end of the junction differs from the germline gene, which may be a read error.

Material: glioma tissue, nonneoplastic brain tissue, or PBMCs (not recorded which). The chain joins TRBV18 to TRBJ1-1; D ambiguous. The receptor comes from a human donor with low-grade glioma or glioblastoma, undergoing nonglioma brain surgery, or in good health (not recorded which). The CDR3 reads CASSPDSNAEAFF. CDR3 sequence (DNA): TGTGCCAGCTCACCAGATTCGAACGCTGAAGCTTTCTTT.